The clone carrying this T cell receptor (beta chain) occurred a few times. The PCR contained 60 Vbeta and 13 Jbeta primers. Measured with immunoSEQ multiplex PCR; TCRdb has only the in-frame clones, and not every one. The sample carries about 180,000 clones, 79% recorded once. This sample stems from a study of cytomegalovirus exposure and HLA in healthy donors. Germline V gene data show CDR1 as MNHEY and CDR2 as SVGAGI. The CDR3 totals 14 residues. Losses at the gene ends were 7 bases for V and 3 bases for J; bases not matched to a gene: 3. The V gene is TRBV6-5, the J gene TRBJ2-6; 7 bases are a match to TRBD1. Sequenced input: PBMCs. This receptor was taken from a woman in her forties in good health and CMV-seronegative. CDR3 nucleotides: TGTGCCAGCACCACAGGGGTTGGGGCCAACGTCCTGACTTTC. It is translated as CASTTGVGANVLTF.